These 17 T cell receptor beta chains originate from one sample sequenced in a study of prognosis after radiotherapy for stage I lung cancer. Genomic DNA was subjected to two-round multiplex PCR for amplification of TCR beta CDR3. Gene-specific TRBV and TRBJ primers were used in PCR round one. TCRdb re-called the multiplex PCR reads with MiXCR, one entry per CDR3 protein. Of approximately 8,800 distinct CDR3 sequences listed, less than 70% are singletons. Sample: PBMCs, taken before or after stereotactic body radiation therapy (not recorded which). The source is a donor older than 45 with non-small cell lung cancer.

The chain carries TRBV5-1 and TRBJ2-7, with a tentative D call TRBD2 (7 bases). The CDR3 consists of 13 residues. CDR1 and CDR2 (germline): SGHRS, YFSETQ. V was clipped by 0 bases and J by 6 bases, with 10 bases between them. Written as DNA, the CDR3 is TGCGCCAGCAGCTTGGGGGGGGGGCGCGAGCAGTACTTC. Encoded protein: CASSLGGGREQYF.

V and J are TRBV6-2 or TRBV6-3 and TRBJ1-6; 7 bases are shared with TRBD1. Germline values: CDR1 MNHEY, CDR2 SVGEGT. The CDR3 runs 15 residues. With 7 bases clipped from V and 10 bases from J, the junction kept 13 bases outside the gene matches. The CDR3 DNA reads as TGTGCCAGCATCAGCCAGGGGGGTCTAGGGTCACCCCTCCACTTT. Translation: CASISQGGLGSPLHF.

This clonotype was observed a single time. This chain links TRBV28 with TRBJ2-1, with D possibly matching TRBD2 (7 bases). This CDR3 has 14 residues. Trimming stripped 7 bases from V and 2 bases from J, with 12 bases between. Germline V gene sequence: CDR1 MDHEN, CDR2 SYDVKM. CDR3 sequence reads: CASTRGAPYNEQFF. CDR3 coding DNA: TGTGCCAGCACCCGGGGGGCCCCCTACAATGAGCAGTTCTTC.

A remark on this clonotype: It differs at one base from a far larger clone, so likely a read error. The conserved phenylalanine or tryptophan is not found at the CDR3 terminus, so this likely reflects a read error. This chain connects TRBV6-2 or TRBV6-3 to TRBJ2-2; TRBD2 is a possible D gene (5 bases). This CDR3 has 11 amino acids. CDR1 is MNHEY, CDR2 SVGEGT, per germline. The chain's CDR3 is CASSYSRDLFL. The CDR3 DNA reads TGTGCCAGCAGTTATTCGAGGGATCTGTTTCTT.

Remarks on this clonotype: This is likely an artifact of a read error, given a far larger clone one base away. The chain recombines TRBV6-9 with TRBJ2-3; TRBD2 agrees at 10 bases. The CDR3 runs to 15 residues. Losses at the gene ends were 5 bases for V and 6 bases for J; bases not matched to a gene: 8. Per germline, CDR1 MNHGY and CDR2 SVAAGI. The CDR3, as DNA: TGTGCCAGCAGTGACACTAGCGGGACCCCGGATACGCAGTATTTT. Translation: CASSDTSGTPDTQYF.

This clonotype was recorded at least ten times. CDR3 loop: CSASGLAGDLGRTQYF. In DNA form, the CDR3 reads TGCAGTGCTTCGGGACTAGCGGGAGATCTCGGGAGGACCCAGTACTTC. The V gene is TRBV20-1, the J gene TRBJ2-5; 14 nucleotides line up with TRBD2. The CDR3 is made up of 16 amino acids. V lost 5 bases, J lost 7 bases, and 12 bases stayed unmatched. Germline assignment: CDR1 DFQATT and CDR2 SNEGSKA (reference sequence).

This clonotype was found a few times. A read error is likely here: a far larger clone is one base away. The chain joins TRBV7-2 to TRBJ1-2, with a weak D call TRBD1 (5 bases). The ends were cut back, 1 base at V and 8 bases at J, with 11 bases in the middle. The CDR3 totals 13 residues. Germline CDR1 is SGHTA and CDR2 is FQGNSA. CDR3 sequence (DNA): TGTGCCAGCAGCTTAGAACAGGTCTGCGGCTACACCTTC. It codes for CASSLEQVCGYTF.

Ten or more counts support this clonotype. V usage is TRBV7-2 and J usage is TRBJ2-1, with 7 bases aligning to TRBD2. After removal of 3 bases from V and 0 bases from J, the junction contained 14 bases not matched to a gene. CDR1 and CDR2 from the germline V gene are SGHTA and FQGNSA. CDR3 length: 19 residues. The CDR3 coding sequence is TGTGCCAGCAGCTTGTTCGGTATAGTGGGCGGGAGCTCCTACAATGAGCAGTTCTTC. Translating gives CASSLFGIVGGSSYNEQFF.

This clonotype is labeled as medium-sized. The chain joins TRBV11-2 to TRBJ2-6; 8 nucleotides match TRBD1. The CDR3 sequence is 17 residues long. Per germline, CDR1 SGHAT and CDR2 FQNNGV. The J segment lost 1 base and the V segment lost 5 bases, leaving 7 bases of the junction unmatched. CDR3 DNA: TGTGCCAGCAGCCAACAGGGGGTATTTTCTGGGGCCAACGTCCTGACTTTC. Translating gives CASSQQGVFSGANVLTF.

Concerning this clonotype itself: A junction end diverges from the germline sequence, so it may reflect a read error. The V gene is TRBV6-2 or TRBV6-3, the J gene TRBJ1-2, with D hard to call. Germline CDR1 and CDR2: MNHEY and SVGEGT. This CDR3 spans 13 amino acids. The CDR3 bases are TGTGCCAGCAGTCAGGTGCTAGGGTATGTCTACACCTTC. Translation gives CASSQVLGYVYTF.

Ten or more counts support this clonotype. J is TRBJ1-1 and V is TRBV19, with D uncertain. CDR3 length: 14 residues. In germline, CDR1 is LNHDA, CDR2 SQIVND (reference sequence). V was shortened by 4 bases and J by 1 base, with 10 bases between the two germline ends. The CDR3 is CASSNTAGNTEAFF. CDR3 in DNA: TGTGCCAGTAGTAACACGGCGGGGAACACTGAAGCTTTCTTT.

The CDR3 is CASSSKGGTRALNEKLFF. CDR3 sequence (DNA): TGTGCCAGCAGTTCGAAAGGGGGGACGCGGGCCCTTAATGAAAAACTGTTTTTT. The V and J genes are TRBV6-5 and TRBJ1-4; a possible D gene is TRBD1 (6 bases). Per the germline V gene, CDR1 is MNHEY and CDR2 is SVGAGI. The CDR3 is made up of 18 amino acids. Between the trimmed V and J ends, which lost 4 bases and 4 bases, there was a span of 22 bases.

As to this clonotype: This likely came from a read error, as a far larger clone is one base away. The genes are TRBV6-4 and TRBJ2-3, with TRBD1 identical over 8 bases. Trimming removed 5 bases from V and 4 bases from J; junction bases left unmatched: 11. There are 16 residues in the CDR3. The germline gives CDR1 MRHNA, CDR2 SNTAGT. Here the CDR3 DNA reads TGTGCCAGCAGTCTCCTGACAGGGGTCTCCGCAGATACGCAGTATTTT. Residues: CASSLLTGVSADTQYF.

This rearrangement joins TRBV2 to TRBJ2-1; D remains unclear. The CDR3 is 16 amino acids. Trimming shortened V by 2 bases and J by 4 bases, and 15 bases separated the two germline ends. Germline V gene lookup returns CDR1 SNHLY and CDR2 FYNNEI. CDR3 in amino acids: CASSEWLTPSYNEQFF. The CDR3 bases are TGTGCCAGCAGTGAATGGCTCACCCCCTCTTACAATGAGCAGTTCTTC.

V is TRBV28 and J is TRBJ1-2; no firm D call. CDR1 MDHEN and CDR2 SYDVKM come from the germline V gene. Trimming removed 8 bases at V and 4 bases at J, with 14 bases between. This CDR3 region has 13 residues. CDR3: CASLQDQLYGYTF. Written as DNA, the CDR3 is TGTGCCAGCCTCCAGGACCAACTCTATGGCTACACCTTC.

The V call is TRBV28, the J call TRBJ2-7; TRBD1 matches at 7 bases. V dropped 3 bases and J dropped 3; count of bases not matched to a gene: 5. The germline CDR1 and CDR2 sequences are MDHEN and SYDVKM. CDR3 length: 14 amino acids. The CDR3 spells CASSFFRDSYEQYF. The DNA for the CDR3 is TGTGCCAGCAGTTTTTTTCGGGACAGCTACGAGCAGTACTTC.

The chain links TRBV11-2 to TRBJ2-7, with 7 positions matching TRBD1. The CDR3 has 15 amino acids. Looked up from germline, CDR1 is SGHAT and CDR2 is FQNNGV. The V and J ends lost 1 base and 4 bases, in that order; junction bases with no gene match: 7. This CDR3 reads CASSLGPGGIYEQYF. As DNA, the CDR3 is TGTGCCAGCAGCTTAGGACCAGGGGGTATATACGAGCAGTACTTC.